These 3 T cell receptor beta chains came from one sample sequenced in a study of CD8 T cells in Susac syndrome. Reverse transcription of roughly 0.45 to 1 ug RNA was performed with random hexamers. TCRdb re-analysed the immunoSEQ multiplex PCR reads in MiXCR, keeping a single row per CDR3 protein. The sample holds about 120,000 distinct CDR3 sequences, 80% to 95% seen once. Sequencing was done on a sample of CD8+ T cells from PBMCs. The receptors come from a human donor in good health.

The J gene is TRBJ1-1, the V gene TRBV29-1; D uncertain. CDR1 and CDR2 (germline): SQVTM, ANQGSEA. This CDR3 has 11 amino acids. V was trimmed by 6 bases and J by 4 bases, leaving 9 bases between them. CDR3 nucleotide sequence: TGCAGCGTCCCAGGTACCACTGAAGCTTTCTTT. Protein: CSVPGTTEAFF.

Here the CDR3 reads CASSLGGDSNQPQHF. The CDR3 region has the DNA TGTGCCAGCAGCTTAGGAGGGGACAGCAATCAGCCCCAGCATTTT. The rearrangement joins TRBV7-9 to TRBJ1-5; a possible D gene is TRBD1 (5 bases). This CDR3 contains 15 residues. Trimming left V 1 base short and J 1 base short, with 8 bases between. Germline loops: CDR1 SEHNR, CDR2 FQNEAQ (reference sequence).

The V call is TRBV10-3, the J call TRBJ2-5; TRBD1 might be the D (5 bases). The CDR3 has 13 amino acids. Trimming left V 4 bases short and J 5 bases short, with 11 bases between. Germline loops: CDR1 ENHRY, CDR2 SYGVKD. CDR3 residues: CAISGGSGETQYF. In DNA, the CDR3 is TGTGCCATCAGTGGAGGTTCAGGGGAGACCCAGTACTTC.